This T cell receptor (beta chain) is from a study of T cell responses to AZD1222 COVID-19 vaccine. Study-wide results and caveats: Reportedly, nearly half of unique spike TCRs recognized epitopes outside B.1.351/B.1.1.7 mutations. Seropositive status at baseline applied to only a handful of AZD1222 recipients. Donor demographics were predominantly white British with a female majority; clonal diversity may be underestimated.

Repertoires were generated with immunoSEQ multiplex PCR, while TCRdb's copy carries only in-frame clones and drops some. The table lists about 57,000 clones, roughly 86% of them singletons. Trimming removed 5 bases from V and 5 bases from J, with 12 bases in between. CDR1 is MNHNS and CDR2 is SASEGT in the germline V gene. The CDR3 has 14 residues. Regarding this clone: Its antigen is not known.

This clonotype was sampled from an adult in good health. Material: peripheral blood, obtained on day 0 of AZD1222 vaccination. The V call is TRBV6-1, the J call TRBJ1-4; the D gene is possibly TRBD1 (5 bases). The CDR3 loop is CASSSRGGNEKLFF. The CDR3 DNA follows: TGTGCCAGCAGTTCCCGGGGGGGGAATGAAAAACTGTTTTTT.